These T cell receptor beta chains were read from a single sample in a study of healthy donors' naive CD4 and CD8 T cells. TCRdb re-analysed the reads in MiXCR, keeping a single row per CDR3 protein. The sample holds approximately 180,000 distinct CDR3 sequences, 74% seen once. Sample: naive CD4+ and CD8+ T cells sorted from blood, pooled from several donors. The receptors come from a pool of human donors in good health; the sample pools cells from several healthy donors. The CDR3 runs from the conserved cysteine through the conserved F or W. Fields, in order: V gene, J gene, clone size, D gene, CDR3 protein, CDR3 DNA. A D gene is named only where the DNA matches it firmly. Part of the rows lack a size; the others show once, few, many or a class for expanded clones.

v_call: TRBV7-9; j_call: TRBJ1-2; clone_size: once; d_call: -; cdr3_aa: CASSLVGSGYTF; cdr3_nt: TGTGCCAGCAGCTTGGTGGGATCTGGCTACACCTTC
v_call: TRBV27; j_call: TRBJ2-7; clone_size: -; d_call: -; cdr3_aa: CASVFPPARGYYYEQYF; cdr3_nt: TGTGCCAGCGTCTTCCCTCCCGCCCGGGGTTACTATTACGAGCAGTACTTC
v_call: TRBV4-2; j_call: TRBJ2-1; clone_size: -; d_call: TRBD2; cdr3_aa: CASSHVNSGSFNEQFF; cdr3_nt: TGCGCCAGCAGCCACGTCAATAGCGGGAGTTTCAATGAGCAGTTCTTC
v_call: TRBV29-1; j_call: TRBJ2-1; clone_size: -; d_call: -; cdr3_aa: CSASGSHEQFF; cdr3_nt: TGCAGCGCTTCCGGGAGCCATGAGCAGTTCTTC
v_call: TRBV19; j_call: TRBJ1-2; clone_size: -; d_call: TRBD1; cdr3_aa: CASSMGQGDGYTF; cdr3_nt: TGTGCCAGTAGTATGGGACAGGGGGATGGCTACACCTTC
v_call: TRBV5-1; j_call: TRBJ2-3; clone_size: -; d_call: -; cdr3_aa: CASSLEGTTDTQYF; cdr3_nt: TGCGCCAGCAGCTTGGAGGGAACCACAGATACGCAGTATTTT
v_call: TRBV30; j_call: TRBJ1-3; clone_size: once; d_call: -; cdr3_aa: CAWSPLLSGNTIYF; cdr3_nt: TGTGCCTGGAGTCCCTTACTATCTGGAAACACCATATATTTT
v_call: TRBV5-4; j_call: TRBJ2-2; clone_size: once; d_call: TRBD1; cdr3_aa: CASSLDRGWAGELFF; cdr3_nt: TGTGCCAGCAGCTTGGACAGGGGTTGGGCCGGGGAGCTGTTTTTT
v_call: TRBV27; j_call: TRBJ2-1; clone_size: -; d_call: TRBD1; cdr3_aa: CASRYRGSNEQFF; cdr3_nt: TGTGCCAGCCGATACAGGGGGTCGAATGAGCAGTTCTTC
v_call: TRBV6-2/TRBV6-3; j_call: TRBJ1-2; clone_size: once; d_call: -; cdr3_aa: CASSYSAGDGYTF; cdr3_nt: TGTGCCAGCAGTTACTCGGCGGGGGATGGCTACACCTTC
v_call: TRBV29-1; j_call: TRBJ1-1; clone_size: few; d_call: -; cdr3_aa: CSVETPGSPREAFF; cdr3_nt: TGCAGCGTTGAAACGCCGGGCTCTCCCCGTGAAGCTTTCTTT
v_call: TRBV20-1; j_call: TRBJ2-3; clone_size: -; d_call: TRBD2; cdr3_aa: CSARAAGTSTDTQYF; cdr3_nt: TGCAGTGCTAGAGCAGCGGGAACTAGCACAGATACGCAGTATTTT
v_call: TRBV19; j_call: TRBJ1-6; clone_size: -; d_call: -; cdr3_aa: CASKGLNNSPLHF; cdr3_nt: TGTGCCAGTAAAGGGCTGAATAATTCACCCCTCCACTTT
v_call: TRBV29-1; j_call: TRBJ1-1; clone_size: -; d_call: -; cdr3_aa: CSVLTGGARTEAFF; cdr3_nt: TGCAGCGTGTTAACCGGGGGGGCAAGAACTGAAGCTTTCTTT
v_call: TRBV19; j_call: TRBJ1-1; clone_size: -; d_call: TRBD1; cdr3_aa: CASTPTGDTEAFF; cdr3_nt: TGTGCCAGTACTCCGACAGGGGACACTGAAGCTTTCTTT
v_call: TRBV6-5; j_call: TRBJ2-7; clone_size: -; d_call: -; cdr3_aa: CASSYSGNSYEQYF; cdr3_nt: TGTGCCAGCAGTTATTCGGGGAACTCCTACGAGCAGTACTTC
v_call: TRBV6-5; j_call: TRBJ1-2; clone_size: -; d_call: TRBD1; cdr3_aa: CASSKDRGYGYTF; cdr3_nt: TGTGCCAGCAGCAAGGACAGGGGGTACGGCTACACCTTC
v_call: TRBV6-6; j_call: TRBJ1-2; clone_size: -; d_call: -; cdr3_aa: CASSYSGGEDYGYTF; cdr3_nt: TGTGCCAGCAGTTACTCTGGAGGGGAGGACTATGGCTACACCTTC
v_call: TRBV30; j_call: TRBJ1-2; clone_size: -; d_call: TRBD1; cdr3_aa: CAWSGQGAGGYTF; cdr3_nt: TGTGCCTGGAGCGGACAGGGGGCGGGTGGCTACACCTTC